These 26 T cell receptor beta chains came from one sample sequenced in a study of technical replicates of blood from a handful of donors. Sequencing was performed with immunoSEQ multiplex PCR; in TCRdb, only in-frame clones are kept and a portion is missing. This table has about 70,000 clones, approximately 94% appearing once. Sequencing was done on a sample of T cells isolated from PBMCs. The receptors stem from a human donor in good health.

The chain combines TRBV7-8 with TRBJ2-4; D gene ambiguous. This CDR3 has 15 amino acids. V lost 2 bases, J lost 3 bases, and 11 bases lay in between. Per germline, CDR1 SGHVS and CDR2 FQNEAQ. Here the CDR3 DNA reads TGTGCCAGCAGCTTATTTCGGAGCGACAAAAACATTCAGTACTTC. This encodes CASSLFRSDKNIQYF.

The J gene is TRBJ2-1, the V gene TRBV13; 7 nucleotides match TRBD1. Germline assignment: CDR1 PRHDT and CDR2 FYEKMQ (reference sequence). V gave up 5 bases and J gave up 6 bases; unmatched junction bases: 7. CDR3 length: 14 amino acids. CDR3 in amino acids: CASSPRDSANEQFF. In DNA form, the CDR3 reads TGTGCCAGCAGCCCCCGGGACAGTGCCAATGAGCAGTTCTTC.

The V and J genes are TRBV19 and TRBJ2-5; possibly TRBD2 for D (6 bases). Looked up from germline, CDR1 is LNHDA and CDR2 is SQIVND (reference sequence). The CDR3 is 15 amino acids. Trimming shortened V by 6 bases and J by 1 base, and 15 bases separated the two germline ends. The CDR3: CASRRTGTRQETQYF. The CDR3 DNA follows: TGTGCCAGTAGACGTACCGGGACTCGCCAAGAGACCCAGTACTTC.

The chain carries TRBV27 and TRBJ2-1; a weak D match, TRBD1 (5 bases). V lost 0 bases and J lost 14, with 20 bases in between. This CDR3 is built from 15 residues. CDR1 is MNHEY, CDR2 SMNVEV, per germline (reference sequence). DNA for the CDR3: TGTGCCAGCAGTTTATCATCAAAAGGTCAGGGTTTCGAGTTCTTC. Translated, it gives CASSLSSKGQGFEFF.

The chain recombines TRBV2 with TRBJ2-7, with D hard to call. The CDR3 covers 14 residues. V lost 7 bases, J lost 0 bases, and 13 bases lay in between. Germline CDR1 SNHLY, CDR2 FYNNEI. CDR3 DNA sequence: TGTGCCAGCAATCCCCAGGAAAGCTCCTACGAGCAGTACTTC. It yields the protein CASNPQESSYEQYF.

V gene TRBV7-8 combines with J gene TRBJ1-2; no reliable D call. There are 13 residues in the CDR3. CDR1 SGHVS and CDR2 FQNEAQ come from the germline V gene. V was trimmed by 1 base and J by 8 bases, leaving 11 bases between them. The CDR3 reads CASSLGQEQGYTF. The CDR3 DNA follows: TGTGCCAGCAGCTTAGGGCAGGAACAAGGCTACACCTTC.

The chain has TRBV19 and TRBJ1-1; weak D call: TRBD1 (6 bases). Germline V gene sequence: CDR1 LNHDA, CDR2 SQIVND (reference sequence). V was trimmed by 1 base and J by 8 bases, leaving 8 bases between them. The CDR3 is 12 amino acids. In DNA form, the CDR3 reads TGTGCCAGTAGTATAGCAGGGGACGAAGCTTTCTTT. The encoded protein is CASSIAGDEAFF.

This rearrangement joins TRBV19 to TRBJ1-1, with D possibly TRBD1 on 6 matching bases. Trimming took off 7 bases at V and 3 bases at J, with 15 bases between the two ends. The CDR3 totals 14 residues. The germline gives CDR1 LNHDA, CDR2 SQIVND (reference sequence). CDR3 amino acids: CASTPGTYYTEAFF. CDR3 DNA sequence: TGTGCCAGTACCCCCGGGACATACTACACTGAAGCTTTCTTT.

The genes are TRBV25-1 and TRBJ2-2; 7 bases are shared with TRBD2. V lost 3 bases and J lost 5; bases outside the gene matches: 6. The CDR3 extends over 15 amino acids. Germline values: CDR1 MGHDK, CDR2 SYGVNS. CDR3: CASSDSGGWTGELFF. The CDR3 DNA follows: TGTGCCAGCAGTGATTCCGGGGGGTGGACCGGGGAGCTGTTTTTT.

The chain carries TRBV15 and TRBJ2-7, with TRBD1 matching 7 bases. This CDR3 is 15 amino acids long. Losses at the gene ends were 0 bases for V and 3 bases for J; bases not matched to a gene: 5. Germline V CDR1 and CDR2: LNHNV, YYDKDF (reference sequence). The CDR3 here is CATSRDPGQNYEQYF. CDR3 nucleotides: TGTGCCACCAGCAGAGATCCGGGACAGAACTACGAGCAGTACTTC. Full variable domain (rest looked up from reference TRBV15 and TRBJ2-7): DAMVIQNPRYQVTQFGKPVTLSCSQTLNHNVMYWYQQKSSQAPKLLFHYYDKDFNNEADTPDNFQSRRPNTSFCFLDIRSPGLGDTAMYLCATSRDPGQNYEQYFGPGTRLTVT.

The chain joins TRBV29-1 to TRBJ2-2; possible D gene TRBD1, 5 bases. The CDR3 spans 15 residues. Germline CDR1 reads SQVTM; CDR2 reads ANQGSEA. The germline V and J ends were trimmed by 2 bases and 4 bases, with 14 bases remaining between them. The CDR3 nucleotides read TGCAGCGTTGAATTAGTTCAGGGAAGCACCGGGGAGCTGTTTTTT. Translation: CSVELVQGSTGELFF.

Details on this clone: Sequence at one end of the junction differs from germline and may be a read error. V is TRBV6-5 and J is TRBJ1-1; possible D gene TRBD1, 5 bases. There are 11 residues in the CDR3. Germline lookup yields CDR1 MNHEY and CDR2 SVGAGI. CDR3 DNA sequence: TGTGCGAGCAGGGAGGGGACTGAAGCTTTCTTT. Protein product: CASREGTEAFF.

The CDR3 reads CASSLGAFNEKLFF. CDR3 coding DNA: TGTGCCAGCAGCTTAGGAGCCTTCAATGAAAAACTGTTTTTT. This sequence joins TRBV7-9 and TRBJ1-4, with unresolved D. Per germline, CDR1 SEHNR and CDR2 FQNEAQ (reference sequence). V lost 1 base, J lost 5 bases, and 8 bases lay in between. This CDR3 has 14 amino acids. The full variable domain, its missing parts supplied by reference TRBV7-9 and TRBJ1-4, is DTGVSQNPRHKITKRGQNVTFRCDPISEHNRLYWYRQTLGQGPEFLTYFQNEAQLEKSRLLSDRFSAERPKGSFSTLEIQRTEQGDSAMYLCASSLGAFNEKLFFGSGTQLSVL.

The V call is TRBV6-1, the J call TRBJ2-1, with 9 positions matching TRBD2. This CDR3 comprises 14 residues. Germline V gene sequence: CDR1 MNHNS, CDR2 SASEGT. Trimming cost V 10 bases and J 3 bases; bases outside gene matches: 7. CDR3 loop: CATVAGDFYNEQFF. DNA of the CDR3: TGTGCCACCGTAGCGGGAGACTTCTACAATGAGCAGTTCTTC.

This chain uses TRBV7-6 with TRBJ2-7; 8 bases are a match to TRBD1. The CDR3 totals 15 residues. J was trimmed by 0 bases and V by 5 bases; bases with no gene match: 6. Per the germline V gene, CDR1 is SGHVS and CDR2 is FNYEAQ. CDR3 coding DNA: TGTGCCAGCAGCGCGCGGACAGGGAGCTCCTACGAGCAGTACTTC. This translates into CASSARTGSSYEQYF.

V and J are TRBV2 and TRBJ2-2, with D unclear. There are 15 residues in the CDR3. V gave up 1 base and J gave up 1 base, with 7 bases separating them. Germline V CDR1 and CDR2: SNHLY, FYNNEI. CDR3 nucleotides: TGTGCCAGCAGTGAAGACAGATTGAACACCGGGGAGCTGTTTTTT. This encodes CASSEDRLNTGELFF.

This chain uses TRBV27 with TRBJ2-7; 11 positions agree with TRBD1. The CDR3 is 15 amino acids. Germline trimming cut 4 bases from V and 3 bases from J; bases unmatched to any gene: 5. CDR1 and CDR2 (germline): MNHEY, SMNVEV (reference sequence). Written as DNA, the CDR3 is TGTGCCAGCAGTTCCGCGGGGACAGGGGGCTACGAGCAGTACTTC. Amino acid sequence: CASSSAGTGGYEQYF.

The chain joins TRBV18 to TRBJ1-1, with 10 bases fitting TRBD1. The CDR3 is made up of 15 amino acids. Germline V gives CDR1 KGHSH, CDR2 LQKENI. J gave up 4 bases and V 3 bases, and 5 bases lay outside the gene matches. CDR3: CASSPTGGEGTEAFF. The CDR3 DNA reads TGTGCCAGCTCACCGACAGGGGGCGAGGGCACTGAAGCTTTCTTT.

The chain combines TRBV16 with TRBJ1-4; unclear D gene. Trimming shortened V by 0 bases and J by 7 bases, and 6 bases separated the two germline ends. This CDR3 comprises 13 residues. Germline assignment: CDR1 KGHSY and CDR2 FQNENV. As DNA, the CDR3 is TGTGCCAGCAGCCAATCGGAGGCTGAAAAACTGTTTTTT. It specifies CASSQSEAEKLFF.

The chain recombines TRBV28 with TRBJ1-1, with a possible D match to TRBD1 (5 bases). The CDR3 sequence is 13 residues long. Trimming left V 3 bases short and J 4 bases short, with 9 bases between. From germline, CDR1 is MDHEN and CDR2 SYDVKM. Here the CDR3 DNA reads TGTGCCAGCAGTTTTAGGGGTGGCACTGAAGCTTTCTTT. Its protein is CASSFRGGTEAFF.

V gene TRBV5-4 combines with J gene TRBJ2-7; 10 positions match TRBD1. CDR3 length: 15 residues. The V gene end was trimmed by 2 bases and the J gene end by 3 bases; junction bases not matched to a gene: 5. CDR1 and CDR2 from the germline V gene are SGHNT and YYREEE (reference sequence). The CDR3 is CASSFPGDRGYEQYF. DNA of the CDR3: TGTGCCAGCAGCTTTCCCGGGGACAGGGGCTACGAGCAGTACTTC.

The genes are TRBV20-1 and TRBJ1-2; TRBD1 matches at 7 bases. V shed 2 bases and J 10 bases; nucleotides not matched to a gene: 4. Germline V lookup: CDR1 DFQATT, CDR2 SNEGSKA (reference sequence). The CDR3 length is 11 residues. CDR3 bases: TGCAGTGCTAGAAGGGACAGATCCTACACCTTC. Protein: CSARRDRSYTF.

V and J are TRBV9 and TRBJ1-1; D is ambiguous. Germline V gene sequence: CDR1 SGDLS, CDR2 YYNGEE. V lost 1 base, J lost 6 bases, and 13 bases lay in between. CDR3 length: 14 residues. As DNA, the CDR3 is TGTGCCAGCAGCGTAAGTCCCGGGAATGCTGAAGCTTTCTTT. Amino acid sequence: CASSVSPGNAEAFF.

This chain links TRBV18 with TRBJ1-2; TRBD1 aligns across 10 bases. V was pared by 5 bases and J by 0 bases, with 6 bases of the junction left unmatched. The CDR3 loop spans 16 amino acids. Germline assignment: CDR1 KGHSH and CDR2 LQKENI. The CDR3 DNA sequence: TGTGCCAGCTCATCGGGACAGGGGTTAGCTAACTATGGCTACACCTTC. Residues: CASSSGQGLANYGYTF.

This clone has only a few counts. The chain is built from TRBV2 and TRBJ1-5; D not certain. Trimming removed 7 bases at V and 3 bases at J, with 10 bases between. The CDR3 consists of 13 residues. Germline-derived CDR1 and CDR2 are SNHLY and FYNNEI. The CDR3 region is CASTPDSNQPQHF. Here the CDR3 DNA reads TGTGCCAGCACTCCGGACTCCAATCAGCCCCAGCATTTT.

This chain links TRBV30 with TRBJ2-1; the match to TRBD2 covers 8 bases. V lost 4 bases to trimming and J lost 3 bases; unmatched junction nucleotides: 5. The CDR3 is made up of 14 amino acids. From germline, CDR1 is GTSNPN and CDR2 SVGIG (reference sequence). The CDR3, as DNA: TGTGCCTGGAACGGGAGGGTTTTCTACAATGAGCAGTTCTTC. It yields the protein CAWNGRVFYNEQFF.